This T cell receptor (beta chain) was recorded in a study of early T cells in non-severe SARS-CoV-2 infection. Study-level background: RNA in bulk from unsorted whole blood was sequenced, and chains were unpaired.

Attachment of unique molecular identifiers was made to individual cDNA molecules. TCRdb redid the calling of the 5' RACE reads with MiXCR, one entry per CDR3 protein. The repertoire holds about 62,000 distinct CDR3 sequences, with approximately 9% as singletons. The sample holds a few counts of this clonotype. The target antigen is unknown. Study-level points and caveats: Reliance on VDJdb matching favored anti-spike CD8 responses; private and CD4 specificities were missed.

The TCR sequence derives from an adult who was a healthcare worker with PCR-confirmed SARS-CoV-2 infection or an uninfected control (not recorded which). The specimen was whole blood.

The DNA for the CDR3 is TGCGCCAGCAGCGAGAGTGCTAGCGGGGGGGCCGGGGAGACCCAGTACTTC. Translating it yields CASSESASGGAGETQYF. The chain is built from TRBV5-1 and TRBJ2-5, with 12 bases lining up with TRBD2. The CDR3 length is 17 residues. Germline CDR1 and CDR2: SGHRS and YFSETQ. Trimming cost V 4 bases and J 5 bases; bases outside gene matches: 12.